This T cell receptor (beta chain) originates from a study of PD-1 blockade in mismatch repair-deficient tumors. Mismatch repair deficiency was confirmed in all patients, by PCR or immunohistochemistry. The V and J ends lost 9 bases and 1 base, in that order; junction bases with no gene match: 8. The CDR3 is made up of 15 amino acids. The germline V gene has CDR1 MGHDK and CDR2 SYGVNS. Clones were sequenced by immunoSEQ multiplex PCR, and TCRdb holds only the in-frame ones, with some missing. The table shows 95,000 to 150,000 clones, with around 86% occurring only once. The chain recombines TRBV25-1 with TRBJ2-3; 9 bases line up with TRBD1. Sequenced material: peripheral blood, taken 44 weeks after starting pembrolizumab. This sequence was found in an adult with mismatch repair-deficient cancer. The CDR3 loop reads CARSQGAQGTDTQYF. CDR3 in DNA: TGTGCCAGGTCACAGGGGGCCCAGGGCACAGATACGCAGTATTTT.